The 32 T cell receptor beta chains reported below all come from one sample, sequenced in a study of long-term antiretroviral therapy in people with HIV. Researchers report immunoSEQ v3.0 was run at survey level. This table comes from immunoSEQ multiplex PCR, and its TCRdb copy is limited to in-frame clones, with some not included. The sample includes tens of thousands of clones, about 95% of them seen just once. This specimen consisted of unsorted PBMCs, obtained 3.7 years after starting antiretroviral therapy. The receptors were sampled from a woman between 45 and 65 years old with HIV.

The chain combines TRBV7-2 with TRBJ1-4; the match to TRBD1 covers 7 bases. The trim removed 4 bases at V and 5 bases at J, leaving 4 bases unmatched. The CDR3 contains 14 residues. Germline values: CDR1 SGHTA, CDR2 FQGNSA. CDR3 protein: CASSSPTGNEKLFF. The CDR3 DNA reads TGTGCCAGCAGCTCACCGACAGGGAATGAAAAACTGTTTTTT.

The CDR3 DNA follows: TGTGCCAGCACCCAAGCGGGGACGGCAGATACGCAGTATTTT. This translates into CASTQAGTADTQYF. The chain links TRBV7-8 to TRBJ2-3; 7 bases fit TRBD2. Looked up from germline, CDR1 is SGHVS and CDR2 is FQNEAQ. The V gene end was trimmed by 7 bases and the J gene end by 4 bases; junction bases not matched to a gene: 8. The CDR3 totals 14 residues.

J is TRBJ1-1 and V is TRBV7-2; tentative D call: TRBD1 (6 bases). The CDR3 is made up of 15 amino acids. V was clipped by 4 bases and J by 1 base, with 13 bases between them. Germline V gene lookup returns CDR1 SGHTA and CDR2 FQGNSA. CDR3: CASSWAGAGNTEAFF. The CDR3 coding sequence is TGTGCCAGCAGCTGGGCAGGGGCGGGGAACACTGAAGCTTTCTTT.

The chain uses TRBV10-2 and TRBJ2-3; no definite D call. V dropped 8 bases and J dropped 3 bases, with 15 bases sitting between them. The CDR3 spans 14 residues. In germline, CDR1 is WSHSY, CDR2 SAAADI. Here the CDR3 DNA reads TGCGCCAGCCGCGAGTGGGGTAGGACAGATACGCAGTATTTT. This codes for CASREWGRTDTQYF.

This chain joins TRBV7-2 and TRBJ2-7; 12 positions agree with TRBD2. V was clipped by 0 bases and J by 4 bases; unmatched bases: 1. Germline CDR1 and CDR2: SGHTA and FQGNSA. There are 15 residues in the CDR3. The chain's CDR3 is CASSLALAGGYEQYF. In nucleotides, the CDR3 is TGTGCCAGCAGCTTAGCGCTAGCGGGGGGGTACGAGCAGTACTTC. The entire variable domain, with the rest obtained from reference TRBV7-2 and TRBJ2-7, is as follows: GAGVSQSPSNKVTEKGKDVELRCDPISGHTALYWYRQSLGQGLEFLIYFQGNSAPDKSGLPSDRFSAERTGGSVSTLTIQRTQQEDSAVYLCASSLALAGGYEQYFGPGTRLTVT.

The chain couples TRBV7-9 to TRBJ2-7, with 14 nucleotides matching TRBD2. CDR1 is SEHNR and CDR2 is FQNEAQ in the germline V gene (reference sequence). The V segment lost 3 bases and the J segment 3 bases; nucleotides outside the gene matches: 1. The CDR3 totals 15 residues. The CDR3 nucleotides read TGTGCCAGCAGCTTGGGACTAGCGGGGGTCTACGAGCAGTACTTC. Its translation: CASSLGLAGVYEQYF.

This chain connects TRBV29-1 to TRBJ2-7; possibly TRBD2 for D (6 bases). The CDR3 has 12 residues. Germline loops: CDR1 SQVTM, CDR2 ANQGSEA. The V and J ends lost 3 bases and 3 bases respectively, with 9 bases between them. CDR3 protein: CSVEYGGYEQYF. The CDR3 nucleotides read TGCAGCGTTGAGTACGGGGGCTACGAGCAGTACTTC.

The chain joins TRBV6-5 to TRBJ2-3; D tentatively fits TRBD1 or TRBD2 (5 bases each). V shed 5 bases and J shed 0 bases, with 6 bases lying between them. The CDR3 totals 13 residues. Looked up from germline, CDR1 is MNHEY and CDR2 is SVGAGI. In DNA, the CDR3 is TGTGCCAGCAGTGAGGGGAGCACAGATACGCAGTATTTT. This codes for CASSEGSTDTQYF.

The DNA of the CDR3 is TGTGCCATCAGTGAGGTGGCAGCTTCACAGCCCCAGCATTTT. This codes for CAISEVAASQPQHF. The chain uses TRBV10-3 and TRBJ1-5; D not certain. The germline V gene has CDR1 ENHRY and CDR2 SYGVKD. The CDR3 has 14 amino acids. The V gene lost 2 bases and the J gene lost 7 bases, with 12 bases spanning the gap.

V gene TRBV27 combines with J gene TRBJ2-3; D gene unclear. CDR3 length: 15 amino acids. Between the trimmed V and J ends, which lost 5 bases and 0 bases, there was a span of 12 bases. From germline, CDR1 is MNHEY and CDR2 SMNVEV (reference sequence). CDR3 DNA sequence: TGTGCCAGCAGTCCTCTTAGACCTAGCACAGATACGCAGTATTTT. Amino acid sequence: CASSPLRPSTDTQYF.

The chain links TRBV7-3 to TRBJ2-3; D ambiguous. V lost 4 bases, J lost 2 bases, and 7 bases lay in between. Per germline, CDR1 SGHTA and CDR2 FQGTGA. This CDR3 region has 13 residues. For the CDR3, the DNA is TGTGCCAGCAGCTCTCAGTCCACAGATACGCAGTATTTT. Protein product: CASSSQSTDTQYF.

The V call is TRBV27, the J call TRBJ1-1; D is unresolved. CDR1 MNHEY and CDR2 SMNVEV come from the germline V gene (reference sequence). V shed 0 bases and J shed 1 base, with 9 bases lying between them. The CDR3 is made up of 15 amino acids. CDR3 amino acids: CASSLSSARNTEAFF. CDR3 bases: TGTGCCAGCAGTTTATCGTCGGCCCGGAACACTGAAGCTTTCTTT.

CDR3 in amino acids: CASSLRRERNTEAFF. The CDR3 coding sequence is TGTGCCAGCAGCCTCAGACGGGAGAGGAACACTGAAGCTTTCTTT. J is TRBJ1-1 and V is TRBV5-4; no clear D. Germline CDR1 SGHNT, CDR2 YYREEE (reference sequence). The CDR3 totals 15 residues. The V and J ends lost 4 bases and 1 base respectively, with 14 bases between them.

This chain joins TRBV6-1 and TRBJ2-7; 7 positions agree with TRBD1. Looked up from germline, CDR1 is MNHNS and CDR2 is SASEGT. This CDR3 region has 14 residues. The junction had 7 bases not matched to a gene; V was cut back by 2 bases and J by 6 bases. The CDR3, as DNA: TGTGCCAGCAGTGAACAGGGGGATTATAGCGAGCAGTACTTC. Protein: CASSEQGDYSEQYF.

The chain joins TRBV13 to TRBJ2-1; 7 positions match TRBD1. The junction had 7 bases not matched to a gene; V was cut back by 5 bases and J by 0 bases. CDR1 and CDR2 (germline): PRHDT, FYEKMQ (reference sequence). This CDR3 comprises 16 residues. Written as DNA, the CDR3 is TGTGCCAGCAGCCCCAGACAGGGACACTCCTACAATGAGCAGTTCTTC. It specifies CASSPRQGHSYNEQFF.

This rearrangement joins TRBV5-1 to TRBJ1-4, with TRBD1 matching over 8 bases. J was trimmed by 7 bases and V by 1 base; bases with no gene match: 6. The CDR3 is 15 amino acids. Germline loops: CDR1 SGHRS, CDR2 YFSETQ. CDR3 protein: CASSLQGAGGEKLFF. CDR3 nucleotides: TGCGCCAGCAGCTTGCAGGGGGCAGGGGGTGAAAAACTGTTTTTT.

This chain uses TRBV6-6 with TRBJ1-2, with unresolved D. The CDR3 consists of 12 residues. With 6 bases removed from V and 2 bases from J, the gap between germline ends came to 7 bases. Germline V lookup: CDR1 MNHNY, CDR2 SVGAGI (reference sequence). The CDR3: CASRRTNYGYTF. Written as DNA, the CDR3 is TGTGCCAGCAGGCGGACGAACTATGGCTACACCTTC.

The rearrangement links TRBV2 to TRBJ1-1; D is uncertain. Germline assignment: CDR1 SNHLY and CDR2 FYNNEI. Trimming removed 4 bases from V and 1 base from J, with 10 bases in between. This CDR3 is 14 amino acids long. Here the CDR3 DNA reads TGTGCCAGCAGTGTTCCGCTGCGGAACACTGAAGCTTTCTTT. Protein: CASSVPLRNTEAFF.

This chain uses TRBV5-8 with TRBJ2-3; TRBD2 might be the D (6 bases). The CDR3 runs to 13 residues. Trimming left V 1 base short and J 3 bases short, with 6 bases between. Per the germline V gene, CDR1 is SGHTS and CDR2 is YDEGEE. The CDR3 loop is CASSLRGTDTQYF. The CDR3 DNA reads TGTGCCAGCAGCTTGCGGGGGACAGATACGCAGTATTTT.

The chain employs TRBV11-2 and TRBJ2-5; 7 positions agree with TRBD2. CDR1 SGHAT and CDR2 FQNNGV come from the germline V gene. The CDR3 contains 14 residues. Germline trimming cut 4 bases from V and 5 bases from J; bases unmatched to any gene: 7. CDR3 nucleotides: TGTGCCAGCAGCTCGGGGCCCGGGGGGGAGACCCAGTACTTC. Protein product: CASSSGPGGETQYF.

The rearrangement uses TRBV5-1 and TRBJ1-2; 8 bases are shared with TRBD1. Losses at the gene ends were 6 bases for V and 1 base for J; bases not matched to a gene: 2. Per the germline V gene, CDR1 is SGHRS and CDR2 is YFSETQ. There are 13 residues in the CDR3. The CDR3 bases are TGCGCCAGCAACAGGGGGGATAACTATGGCTACACCTTC. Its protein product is CASNRGDNYGYTF.

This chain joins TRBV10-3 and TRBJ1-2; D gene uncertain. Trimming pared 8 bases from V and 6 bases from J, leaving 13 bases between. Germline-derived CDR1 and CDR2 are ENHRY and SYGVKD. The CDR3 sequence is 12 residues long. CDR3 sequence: CAIESAEDGYTF. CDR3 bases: TGTGCCATCGAATCGGCAGAGGATGGCTACACCTTC.

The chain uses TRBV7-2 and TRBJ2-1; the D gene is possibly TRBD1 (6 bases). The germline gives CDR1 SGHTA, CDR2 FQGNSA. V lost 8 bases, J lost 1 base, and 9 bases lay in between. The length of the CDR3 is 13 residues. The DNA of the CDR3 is TGTGCCAGCCGAGGACAGTCCTACAATGAGCAGTTCTTC. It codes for CASRGQSYNEQFF.

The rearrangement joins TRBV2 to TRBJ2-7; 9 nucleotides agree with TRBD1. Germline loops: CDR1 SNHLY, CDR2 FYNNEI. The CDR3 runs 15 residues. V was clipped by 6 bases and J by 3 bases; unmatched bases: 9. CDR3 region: CASRGTGYFGYEQYF. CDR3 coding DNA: TGTGCCAGCAGAGGGACAGGGTATTTCGGCTACGAGCAGTACTTC.

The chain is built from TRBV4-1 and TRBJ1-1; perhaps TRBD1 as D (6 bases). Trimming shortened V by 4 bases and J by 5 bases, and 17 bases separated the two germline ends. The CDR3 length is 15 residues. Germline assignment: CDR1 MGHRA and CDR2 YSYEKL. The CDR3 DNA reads TGCGCCAGCAGCCCCGTTATAGGGGGAAGTACTGAAGCTTTCTTT. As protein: CASSPVIGGSTEAFF.

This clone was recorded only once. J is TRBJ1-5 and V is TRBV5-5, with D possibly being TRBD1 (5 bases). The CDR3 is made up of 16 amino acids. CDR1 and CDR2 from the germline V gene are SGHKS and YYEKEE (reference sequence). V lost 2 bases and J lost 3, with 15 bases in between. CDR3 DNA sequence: TGTGCCAGCAGCTTTTCGGCGGGGGACTCCAATCAGCCCCAGCATTTT. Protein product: CASSFSAGDSNQPQHF.

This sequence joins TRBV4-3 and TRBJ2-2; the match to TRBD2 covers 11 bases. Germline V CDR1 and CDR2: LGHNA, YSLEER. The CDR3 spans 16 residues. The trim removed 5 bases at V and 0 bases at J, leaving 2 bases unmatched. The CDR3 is CASSGLAGTNTGELFF. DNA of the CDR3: TGCGCCAGCAGCGGACTAGCGGGTACGAACACCGGGGAGCTGTTTTTT.

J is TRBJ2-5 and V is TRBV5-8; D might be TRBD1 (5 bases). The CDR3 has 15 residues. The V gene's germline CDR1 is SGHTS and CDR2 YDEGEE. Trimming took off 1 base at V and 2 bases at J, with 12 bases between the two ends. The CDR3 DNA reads TGTGCCAGCAGCTTGTCCCAGGGTTATCAAGAGACCCAGTACTTC. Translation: CASSLSQGYQETQYF.

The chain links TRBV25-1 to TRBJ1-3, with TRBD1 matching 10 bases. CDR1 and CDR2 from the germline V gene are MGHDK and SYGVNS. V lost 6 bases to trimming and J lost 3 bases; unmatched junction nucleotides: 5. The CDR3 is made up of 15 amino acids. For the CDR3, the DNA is TGTGCCAGCAGCCCCGGGACAGGGGTTGGAAACACCATATATTTT. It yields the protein CASSPGTGVGNTIYF.

Written as DNA, the CDR3 is TGCGCCAGCAGCCAACGGGGGTATGAGACCCAGTACTTC. This translates into CASSQRGYETQYF. The chain is built from TRBV4-3 and TRBJ2-5, with a possible D match to TRBD2 (6 bases). V was pared by 2 bases and J by 5 bases, with 9 bases between. The CDR3 is 13 residues long. Germline assignment: CDR1 LGHNA and CDR2 YSLEER.

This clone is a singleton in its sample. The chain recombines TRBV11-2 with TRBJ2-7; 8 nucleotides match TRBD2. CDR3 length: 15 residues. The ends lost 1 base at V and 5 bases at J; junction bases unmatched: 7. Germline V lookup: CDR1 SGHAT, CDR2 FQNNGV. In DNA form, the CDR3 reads TGTGCCAGCAGCTTAGCGCCGCTAGCGGGCCACGAGCAGTACTTC. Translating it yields CASSLAPLAGHEQYF. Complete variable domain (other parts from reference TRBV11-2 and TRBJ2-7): EAGVAQSPRYKIIEKRQSVAFWCNPISGHATLYWYQQILGQGPKLLIQFQNNGVVDDSQLPKDRFSAERLKGVDSTLKIQPAKLEDSAVYLCASSLAPLAGHEQYFGPGTRLTVT.

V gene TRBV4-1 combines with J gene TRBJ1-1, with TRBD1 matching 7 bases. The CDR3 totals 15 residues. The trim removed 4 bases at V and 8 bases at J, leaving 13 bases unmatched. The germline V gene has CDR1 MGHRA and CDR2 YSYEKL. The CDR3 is CASSPRSQGGWEAFF. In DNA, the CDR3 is TGCGCCAGCAGCCCGAGGTCTCAGGGGGGCTGGGAAGCTTTCTTT.